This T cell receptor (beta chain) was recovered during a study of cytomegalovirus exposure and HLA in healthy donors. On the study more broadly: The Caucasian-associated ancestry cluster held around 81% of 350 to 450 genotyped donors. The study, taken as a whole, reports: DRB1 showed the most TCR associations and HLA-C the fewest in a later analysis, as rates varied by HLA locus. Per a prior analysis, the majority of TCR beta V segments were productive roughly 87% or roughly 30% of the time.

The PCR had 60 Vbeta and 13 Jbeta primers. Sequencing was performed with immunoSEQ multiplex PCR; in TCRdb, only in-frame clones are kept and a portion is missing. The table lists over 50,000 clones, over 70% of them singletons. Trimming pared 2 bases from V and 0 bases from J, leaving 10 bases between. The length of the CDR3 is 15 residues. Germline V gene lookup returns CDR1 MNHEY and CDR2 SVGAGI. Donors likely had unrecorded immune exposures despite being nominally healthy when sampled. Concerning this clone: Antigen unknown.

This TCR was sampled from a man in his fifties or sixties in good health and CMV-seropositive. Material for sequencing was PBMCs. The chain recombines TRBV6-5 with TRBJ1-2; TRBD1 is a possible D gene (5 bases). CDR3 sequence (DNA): TGTGCCAGCAGTTACAGGGGATCTCCTAACTATGGCTACACCTTC. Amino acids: CASSYRGSPNYGYTF.